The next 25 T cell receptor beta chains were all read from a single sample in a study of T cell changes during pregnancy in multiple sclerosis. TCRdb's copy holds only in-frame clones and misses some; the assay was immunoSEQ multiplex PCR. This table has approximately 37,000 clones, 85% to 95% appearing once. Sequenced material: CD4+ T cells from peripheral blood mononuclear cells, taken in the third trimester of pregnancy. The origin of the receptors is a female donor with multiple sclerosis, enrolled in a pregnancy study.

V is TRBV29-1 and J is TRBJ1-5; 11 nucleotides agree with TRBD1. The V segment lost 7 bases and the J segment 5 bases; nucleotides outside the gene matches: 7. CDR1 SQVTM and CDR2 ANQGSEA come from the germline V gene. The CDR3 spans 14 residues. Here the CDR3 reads CSAKDRGPDQPQHF. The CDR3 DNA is TGCAGCGCTAAGGACAGGGGGCCTGATCAGCCCCAGCATTTT.

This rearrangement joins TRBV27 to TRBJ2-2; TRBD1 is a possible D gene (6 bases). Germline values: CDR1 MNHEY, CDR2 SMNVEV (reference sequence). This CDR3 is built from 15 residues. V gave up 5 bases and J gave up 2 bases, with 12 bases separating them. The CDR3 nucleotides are TGTGCCAGCAGTGAGACAGGTTATAACACCGGGGAGCTGTTTTTT. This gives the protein CASSETGYNTGELFF.

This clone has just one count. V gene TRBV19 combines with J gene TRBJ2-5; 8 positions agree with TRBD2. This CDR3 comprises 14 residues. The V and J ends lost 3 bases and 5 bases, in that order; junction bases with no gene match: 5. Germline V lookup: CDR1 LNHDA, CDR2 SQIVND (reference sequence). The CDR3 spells CASSMGREGETQYF. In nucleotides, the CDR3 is TGTGCCAGTAGTATGGGTCGGGAGGGTGAGACCCAGTACTTC.

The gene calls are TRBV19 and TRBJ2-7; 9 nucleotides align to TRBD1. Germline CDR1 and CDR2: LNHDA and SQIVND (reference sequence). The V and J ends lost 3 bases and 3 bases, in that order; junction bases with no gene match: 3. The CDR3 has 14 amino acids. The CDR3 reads CASSMGTGLYEQYF. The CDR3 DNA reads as TGTGCCAGTAGTATGGGGACAGGGCTCTACGAGCAGTACTTC.

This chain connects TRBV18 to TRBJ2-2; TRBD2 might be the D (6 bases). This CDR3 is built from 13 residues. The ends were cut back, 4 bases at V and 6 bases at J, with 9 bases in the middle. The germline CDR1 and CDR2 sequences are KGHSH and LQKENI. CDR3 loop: CASSLRRAGELFF. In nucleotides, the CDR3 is TGTGCCAGCTCACTCCGGAGGGCCGGGGAGCTGTTTTTT.

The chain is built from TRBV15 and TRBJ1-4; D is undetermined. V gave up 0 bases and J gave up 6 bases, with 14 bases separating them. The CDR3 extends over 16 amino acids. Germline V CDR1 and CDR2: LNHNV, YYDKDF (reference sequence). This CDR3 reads CATSRDRGGKYEKLFF. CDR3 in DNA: TGTGCCACCAGCAGAGATCGAGGAGGGAAATATGAAAAACTGTTTTTT.

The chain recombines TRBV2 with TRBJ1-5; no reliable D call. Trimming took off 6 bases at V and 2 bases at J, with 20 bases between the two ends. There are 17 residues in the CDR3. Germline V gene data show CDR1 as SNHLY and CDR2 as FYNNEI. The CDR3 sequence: CASRQHREVSGNQPQHF. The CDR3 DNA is TGTGCCAGCAGGCAGCATAGGGAGGTCTCGGGCAATCAGCCCCAGCATTTT.

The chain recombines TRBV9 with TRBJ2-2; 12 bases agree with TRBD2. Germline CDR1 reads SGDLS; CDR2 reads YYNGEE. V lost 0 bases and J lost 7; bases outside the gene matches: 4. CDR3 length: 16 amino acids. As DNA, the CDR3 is TGTGCCAGCAGCGTAGGACTAGCGGGAGATGTCGGGGAGCTGTTTTTT. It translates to CASSVGLAGDVGELFF.

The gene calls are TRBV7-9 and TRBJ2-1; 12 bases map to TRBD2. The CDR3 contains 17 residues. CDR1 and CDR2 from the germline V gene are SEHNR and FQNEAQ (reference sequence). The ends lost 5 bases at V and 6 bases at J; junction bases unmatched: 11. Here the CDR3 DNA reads TGTGCCAGCAGCGAGCCGGGTTCTAGCGGGGGGGCCAATGAGCAGTTCTTC. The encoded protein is CASSEPGSSGGANEQFF.

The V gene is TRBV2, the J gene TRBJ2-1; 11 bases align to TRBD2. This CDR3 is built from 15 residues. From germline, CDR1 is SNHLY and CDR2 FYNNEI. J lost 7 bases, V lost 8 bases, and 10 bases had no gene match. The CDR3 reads CASRRPGLAENEQFF. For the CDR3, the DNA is TGTGCCAGCCGCCGGCCGGGACTAGCGGAAAATGAGCAGTTCTTC.

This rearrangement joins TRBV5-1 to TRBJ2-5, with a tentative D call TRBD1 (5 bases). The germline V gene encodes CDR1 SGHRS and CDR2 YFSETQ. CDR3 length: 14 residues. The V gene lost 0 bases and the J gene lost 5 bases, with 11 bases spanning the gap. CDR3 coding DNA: TGCGCCAGCAGCTTGGCAGGGTTAGTGGAGACCCAGTACTTC. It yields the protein CASSLAGLVETQYF.

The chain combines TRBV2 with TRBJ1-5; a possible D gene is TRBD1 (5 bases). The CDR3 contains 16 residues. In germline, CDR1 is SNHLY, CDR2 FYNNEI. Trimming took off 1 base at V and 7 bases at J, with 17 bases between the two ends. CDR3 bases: TGTGCCAGCAGTGAAGGGGGCCCACAGGACCGACAGCCCCAGCATTTT. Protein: CASSEGGPQDRQPQHF.

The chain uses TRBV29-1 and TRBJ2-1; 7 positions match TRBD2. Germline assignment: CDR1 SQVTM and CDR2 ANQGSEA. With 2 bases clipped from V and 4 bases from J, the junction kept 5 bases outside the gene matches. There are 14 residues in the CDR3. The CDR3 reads CSVERRERYNEQFF. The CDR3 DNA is TGCAGCGTTGAAAGGCGGGAGAGATACAATGAGCAGTTCTTC.

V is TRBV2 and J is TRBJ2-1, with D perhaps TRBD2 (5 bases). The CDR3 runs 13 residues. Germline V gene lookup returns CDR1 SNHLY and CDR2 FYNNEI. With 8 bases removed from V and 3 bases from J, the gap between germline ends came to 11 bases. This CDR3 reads CASGRMGYNEQFF. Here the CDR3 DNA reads TGTGCCAGCGGGAGAATGGGCTACAATGAGCAGTTCTTC.

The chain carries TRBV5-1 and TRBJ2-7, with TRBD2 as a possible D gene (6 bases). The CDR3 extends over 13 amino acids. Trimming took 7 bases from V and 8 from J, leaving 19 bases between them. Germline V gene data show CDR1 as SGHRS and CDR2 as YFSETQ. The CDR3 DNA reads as TGCGCCAGCCGACTAAGTGGGGGGATGAAGCAGTACTTC. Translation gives CASRLSGGMKQYF.

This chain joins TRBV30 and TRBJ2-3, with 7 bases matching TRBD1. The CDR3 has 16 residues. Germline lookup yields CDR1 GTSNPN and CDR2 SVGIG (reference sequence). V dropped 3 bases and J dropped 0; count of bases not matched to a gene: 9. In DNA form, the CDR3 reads TGTGCCTGGAGCCCGGGACAGACCACCAGCACAGATACGCAGTATTTT. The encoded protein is CAWSPGQTTSTDTQYF. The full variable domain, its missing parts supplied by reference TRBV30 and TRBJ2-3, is SQTIHQWPATLVQPVGSPLSLECTVEGTSNPNLYWYRQAAGRGLQLLFYSVGIGQISSEVPQNLSASRPQDRQFILSSKKLLLSDSGFYLCAWSPGQTTSTDTQYFGPGTRLTVL.

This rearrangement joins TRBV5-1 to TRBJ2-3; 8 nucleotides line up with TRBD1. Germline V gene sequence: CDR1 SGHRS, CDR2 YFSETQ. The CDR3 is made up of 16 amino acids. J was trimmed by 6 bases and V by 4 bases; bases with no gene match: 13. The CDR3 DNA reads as TGCGCCAGCAGCGCGGGACAGGTCGACCAGGGGGATACGCAGTATTTT. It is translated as CASSAGQVDQGDTQYF.

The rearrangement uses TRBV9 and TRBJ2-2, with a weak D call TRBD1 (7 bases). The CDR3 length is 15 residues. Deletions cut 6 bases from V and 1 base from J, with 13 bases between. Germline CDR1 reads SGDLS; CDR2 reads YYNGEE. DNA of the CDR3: TGTGCCAGCACGGGAGACAGGGAGAACACCGGGGAGCTGTTTTTT. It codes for CASTGDRENTGELFF.

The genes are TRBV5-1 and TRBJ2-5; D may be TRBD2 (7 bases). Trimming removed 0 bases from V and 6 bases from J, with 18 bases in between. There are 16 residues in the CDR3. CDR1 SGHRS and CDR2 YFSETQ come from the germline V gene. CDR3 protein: CASSLEGGGPLKTQYF. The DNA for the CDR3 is TGCGCCAGCAGCTTGGAAGGGGGAGGGCCTCTAAAGACCCAGTACTTC.

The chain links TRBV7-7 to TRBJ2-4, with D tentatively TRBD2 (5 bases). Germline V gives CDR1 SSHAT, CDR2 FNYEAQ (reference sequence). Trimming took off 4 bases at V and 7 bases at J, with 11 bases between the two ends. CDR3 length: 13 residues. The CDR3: CASSSGLGNIQYF. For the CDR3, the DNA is TGTGCCAGCAGCTCGGGGTTAGGCAACATTCAGTACTTC.

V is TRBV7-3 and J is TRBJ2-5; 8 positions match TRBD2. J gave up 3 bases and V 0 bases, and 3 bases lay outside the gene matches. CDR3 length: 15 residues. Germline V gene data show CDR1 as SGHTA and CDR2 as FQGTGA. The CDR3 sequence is CASSLTVAGKETQYF. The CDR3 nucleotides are TGTGCCAGCAGCTTAACGGTAGCGGGGAAAGAGACCCAGTACTTC. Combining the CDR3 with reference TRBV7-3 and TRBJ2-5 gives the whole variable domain GAGVSQTPSNKVTEKGKYVELRCDPISGHTALYWYRQSLGQGPEFLIYFQGTGAADDSGLPNDRFFAVRPEGSVSTLKIQRTERGDSAVYLCASSLTVAGKETQYFGPGTRLLVL.

For the CDR3, the DNA is TGTGCCAGCAGTTACAGGGTTGCGAACACTGAAGCTTTCTTT. This encodes CASSYRVANTEAFF. The J gene is TRBJ1-1, the V gene TRBV2; D is perhaps TRBD1 (6 bases). The germline V and J ends were trimmed by 5 bases and 1 base, with 11 bases remaining between them. Germline CDR1 reads SNHLY; CDR2 reads FYNNEI. This CDR3 region has 14 residues.

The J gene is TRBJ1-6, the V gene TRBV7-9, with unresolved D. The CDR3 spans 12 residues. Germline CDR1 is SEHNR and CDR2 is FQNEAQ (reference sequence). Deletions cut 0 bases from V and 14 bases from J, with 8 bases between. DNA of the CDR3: TGTGCCAGCAGCTTAGCCAGTTTATCCCTCCACTTT. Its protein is CASSLASLSLHF.

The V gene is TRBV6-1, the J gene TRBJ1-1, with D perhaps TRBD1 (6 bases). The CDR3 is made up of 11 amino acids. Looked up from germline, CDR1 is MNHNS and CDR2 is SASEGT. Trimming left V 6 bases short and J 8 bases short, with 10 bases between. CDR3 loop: CASREQGEAFF. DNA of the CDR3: TGTGCCAGCAGGGAGCAGGGGGAAGCTTTCTTT.

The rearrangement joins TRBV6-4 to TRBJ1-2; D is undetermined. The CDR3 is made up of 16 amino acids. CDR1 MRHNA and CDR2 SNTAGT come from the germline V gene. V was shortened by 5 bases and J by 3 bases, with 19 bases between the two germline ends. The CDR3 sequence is CASSQSPLGSYYGYTF. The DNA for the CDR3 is TGTGCCAGCAGTCAGTCCCCCCTCGGGTCCTACTATGGCTACACCTTC.